This TCR beta chain was retrieved from a study of blood T cell repertoires in COVID-19. Background on the study: PBMCs, B-cell-depleted T cells, or T cells were the source of the cDNA or gDNA that made up the material.

Measured with immunoSEQ multiplex PCR; TCRdb has only the in-frame clones, and not every one. The sample records some 200,000 clones, about 88% being singletons. This CDR3 comprises 16 residues. The germline V gene encodes CDR1 LGHNA and CDR2 YSLEER. V was cut by 0 bases and J by 6 bases, with 18 bases left in between. Enrollment of patients from Seattle took place during active infection, with longitudinal follow-up. This chain connects TRBV4-3 to TRBJ2-7; D may be TRBD2 (6 bases). This receptor was obtained from a man aged 45-60 years with COVID-19, enrolled during active disease. The sequenced material came from peripheral blood. In DNA, the CDR3 is TGCGCCAGCAGCCAAGATACCGCGGGGCAGTCCGGCGAGCAGTACTTC. Its protein is CASSQDTAGQSGEQYF.